This note documents a single T cell receptor beta chain sequence. Profiled with immunoSEQ multiplex PCR; TCRdb holds only in-frame clones, not every one. The sample has some 15,000 clones, around 90% seen once. The sample is drawn from a study of T cell clones after liver transplantation. From germline, CDR1 is SNHLY and CDR2 FYNNEI. V shed 8 bases, J shed 7 bases, and the junction held 7 bases outside the gene matches. This CDR3 has 12 amino acids. The clonotype was recovered from a human donor who received a liver transplant. This sample comprised CD8+ T cells from blood, obtained before liver transplant. This chain links TRBV2 with TRBJ1-2; 7 positions match TRBD1. CDR3 loop: CASLGGRGGYTF. The CDR3 DNA reads TGTGCCAGCCTAGGGGGCAGGGGTGGCTACACCTTC.